The rows below give T cell receptor beta chains drawn from one sample of a study of early T cells in non-severe SARS-CoV-2 infection. TCRdb redid the calling of the 5' RACE reads with MiXCR, one entry per CDR3 protein. The profile covers about 67,000 distinct CDR3 sequences, with 11% appearing a single time and less than 5% taken by the ten largest. Sequencing was done on a sample of whole blood. These receptors originate from an adult who was a healthcare worker with PCR-confirmed SARS-CoV-2 infection or an uninfected control (not recorded which). Both conserved end residues are part of each CDR3. D genes are given only for firm matches. For some rows the clone size is stated as once, few or many, or as a class when expanded; others skip it.

TRBV7-6	NA	TRBJ1-6	many	CASSLARAGSSPLHF	TGTGCCAGCAGCTTAGCCCGGGCTGGGAGTTCACCCCTCCACTTT
TRBV11-3	TRBD1	TRBJ2-1	NA	CASSFLTGAPNEQFF	TGTGCCAGCAGCTTCTTGACAGGGGCCCCGAATGAGCAGTTCTTC
TRBV5-1	TRBD1	TRBJ2-1	NA	CASSSRGMDEQFF	TGCGCCAGCAGCTCCAGGGGGATGGATGAGCAGTTCTTC
TRBV29-1	NA	TRBJ2-6	many	CSVEGYALGGSGANVLTF	TGCAGCGTTGAAGGCTACGCACTCGGCGGGTCCGGGGCCAACGTCCTGACTTTC
TRBV29-1	NA	TRBJ2-3	few	CSVVDYNTDTQYF	TGCAGCGTCGTGGACTATAACACAGATACGCAGTATTTT
TRBV20-1	TRBD2	TRBJ2-1	many	CSARDPAGGVNEQFF	TGCAGTGCTAGAGATCCAGCGGGAGGGGTCAATGAGCAGTTCTTC
TRBV9	NA	TRBJ2-1	NA	CASRPGSSMYNEQFF	TGTGCCAGCAGGCCGGGGTCTAGCATGTACAATGAGCAGTTCTTC
TRBV7-2	NA	TRBJ2-3	many	CASSIDRATDTQYF	TGTGCCAGCAGCATCGACAGAGCCACAGATACGCAGTATTTT
TRBV6-1	NA	TRBJ2-5	NA	CASSESEEAGDLETQYF	TGTGCCAGCAGTGAATCTGAAGAGGCAGGGGATTTGGAGACCCAGTACTTC
TRBV30	NA	TRBJ2-7	many	CAWSNLYEQYF	TGTGCCTGGTCGAACCTCTACGAGCAGTACTTC
TRBV11-2	TRBD1	TRBJ2-1	many	CASSLHIGTGISQFF	TGTGCCAGCAGCTTGCATATTGGGACAGGCATCTCCCAGTTCTTC
TRBV11-3	NA	TRBJ1-1	many	CASSHRTVNTEAFF	TGTGCCAGCAGCCACAGGACAGTTAACACTGAAGCTTTCTTT
TRBV6-6	NA	TRBJ1-1	NA	CASTIKRGIEAFF	TGTGCCAGCACTATAAAACGGGGCATAGAAGCTTTCTTT
TRBV11-2	NA	TRBJ2-1	many	CASSLDARQALNEQFF	TGTGCCAGCAGCTTAGATGCCCGGCAAGCACTGAATGAGCAGTTCTTC
TRBV7-9	TRBD1	TRBJ1-4	NA	CASPRGDSTNEKLFF	TGTGCCAGCCCGAGGGGGGACAGCACTAATGAAAAACTGTTTTTT
TRBV7-9	TRBD1	TRBJ2-2	NA	CASSPGGGELFF	TGTGCCAGCAGCCCAGGGGGCGGGGAGCTGTTTTTT
TRBV27	NA	TRBJ1-1	once	CASSFSSWGNTEAFF	TGTGCCAGCAGTTTCTCCTCTTGGGGAAACACTGAAGCTTTCTTT
TRBV28	NA	TRBJ2-3	many	CASSFVDTQYF	TGTGCCAGCAGTTTCGTAGATACGCAGTATTTT
TRBV7-9	NA	TRBJ1-1	NA	CASSLTSAFF	TGTGCCAGCAGCTTAACTAGTGCTTTCTTT
TRBV11-2	TRBD2	TRBJ2-3	few	CASSLGGGRGIGTDTQYF	TGTGCCAGCAGCTTAGGGGGAGGGCGGGGTATCGGCACAGATACGCAGTATTTT
TRBV7-8	NA	TRBJ2-1	NA	CASSPPWRLGGHEQFF	TGTGCCAGCAGCCCTCCCTGGCGGCTGGGGGGACATGAGCAGTTCTTC
TRBV7-2	NA	TRBJ2-3	many	CASSLRVVQGPDTQYF	TGTGCCAGCAGCTTAAGGGTAGTACAGGGCCCAGATACGCAGTATTTT
TRBV7-3	NA	TRBJ2-5	NA	CASSLSGSIIETQYF	TGTGCCAGCAGCTTAAGCGGCTCGATAATAGAGACCCAGTACTTC
TRBV6-5	NA	TRBJ1-5	NA	CASSYSQGNQPQHF	TGTGCCAGCAGTTACAGTCAGGGTAATCAGCCCCAGCATTTT
TRBV7-9	TRBD1	TRBJ2-5	many	CASSAGQGQETQYF	TGTGCCAGCAGCGCCGGACAGGGGCAAGAGACCCAGTACTTC
TRBV11-1	TRBD1	TRBJ2-2	NA	CASSSGTDKGELFF	TGTGCCAGCAGCTCCGGGACAGATAAAGGGGAGCTGTTTTTT
TRBV5-4	TRBD2	TRBJ2-7	many	CASGATSGISGEQYF	TGTGCCAGCGGGGCGACTAGCGGGATCTCGGGCGAGCAGTACTTC
TRBV27	TRBD2	TRBJ2-5	NA	CASSFLGTSQETQYF	TGTGCCAGCAGTTTCCTTGGGACTAGCCAAGAGACCCAGTACTTC
TRBV29-1	TRBD1	TRBJ2-1	many	CSVDGGRGKYNEQFF	TGCAGCGTTGACGGCGGCAGGGGGAAGTACAATGAGCAGTTCTTC
TRBV4-1	TRBD2	TRBJ2-7	once	CASSQDREGLAWQYF	TGCGCCAGCAGCCAAGATCGGGAGGGTTTGGCTTGGCAGTACTTC
TRBV20-1	TRBD2	TRBJ2-5	many	CSARESGRAGETQYF	TGCAGTGCTAGAGAGAGCGGGAGGGCTGGGGAGACCCAGTACTTC
TRBV11-2	NA	TRBJ2-7	NA	CASSVSDLSSGYEQYF	TGTGCCAGCAGCGTCTCGGACTTATCCTCCGGGTACGAGCAGTACTTC
TRBV29-1	NA	TRBJ1-1	few	CSAGGVVTEAFF	TGCAGCGCTGGGGGCGTCGTCACTGAAGCTTTCTTT
TRBV20-1	NA	TRBJ2-1	few	CSARDGRRSNEQFF	TGCAGTGCTAGAGATGGGCGGAGAAGCAATGAGCAGTTCTTC
TRBV6-1	TRBD1	TRBJ1-2	many	CASTATAGGNYGYTF	TGTGCCAGCACCGCCACAGCAGGGGGCAACTATGGCTACACCTTC
TRBV4-1	TRBD1	TRBJ2-7	NA	CASSQGTGASYEQYF	TGCGCCAGCAGCCAAGGGACAGGGGCGTCCTACGAGCAGTACTTC
TRBV5-1	NA	TRBJ1-4	NA	CASSLDPDEKLFF	TGCGCCAGCAGCTTGGATCCGGATGAAAAACTGTTTTTT
TRBV5-4	TRBD2	TRBJ2-1	NA	CASSHLAGARDTMRGQFF	TGTGCCAGCAGCCATCTAGCGGGGGCCCGTGATACAATGAGGGGGCAGTTCTTC
TRBV29-1	NA	TRBJ2-3	few	CSVEDRGHTQYF	TGCAGCGTTGAAGACAGGGGCCATACGCAGTATTTT
TRBV5-1	NA	TRBJ1-2	many	CASFDSRNYGYTF	TGCGCCAGCTTCGACAGCCGGAACTATGGCTACACCTTC
TRBV11-2	NA	TRBJ2-7	many	CASSQDSYEQYF	TGTGCCAGCAGTCAGGACAGCTACGAGCAGTACTTC
TRBV19	NA	TRBJ2-1	many	CASSFPGTRAYNEQFF	TGTGCCAGTAGTTTCCCCGGGACCCGCGCCTACAATGAGCAGTTCTTC
TRBV24-1	TRBD1	TRBJ2-5	NA	CATSVGDRVGLETQYF	TGTGCCACCAGTGTAGGGGACAGGGTCGGTTTGGAGACCCAGTACTTC
TRBV4-2	TRBD1	TRBJ2-3	many	CASSQDVKGRGYPDTQYF	TGTGCCAGCAGCCAAGATGTTAAGGGCAGGGGGTACCCAGATACGCAGTATTTT
TRBV3-1	NA	TRBJ2-5	many	CASSRRQNLQETQYF	TGTGCCAGCAGCCGTAGACAGAACCTCCAAGAGACCCAGTACTTC
TRBV12-3/TRBV12-4	TRBD1	TRBJ2-7	few	CASNRQGRTYEQYF	TGTGCCAGCAACCGACAGGGGCGGACCTACGAGCAGTACTTC
TRBV11-2	NA	TRBJ2-2	many	CASSLNRGVNTGELFF	TGTGCCAGCAGCTTAAACCGGGGAGTGAACACCGGGGAGCTGTTTTTT
TRBV11-2	NA	TRBJ2-2	few	CASSLTPQGNTGELFF	TGTGCCAGCAGCTTAACCCCCCAGGGGAACACCGGGGAGCTGTTTTTT
TRBV10-3	NA	TRBJ2-3	NA	CAISLSGTDTQYF	TGTGCCATTTCTCTCAGTGGCACAGATACGCAGTATTTT
TRBV11-2	TRBD1	TRBJ1-1	few	CASSLGTARLNTEAFF	TGTGCCAGCAGCCTAGGGACAGCAAGATTGAACACTGAAGCTTTCTTT
TRBV6-2/TRBV6-3	TRBD1	TRBJ2-1	NA	CASIRDRSDEQFF	TGTGCCAGCATTAGGGACAGGTCGGACGAGCAGTTCTTC
TRBV12-3/TRBV12-4	NA	TRBJ2-3	many	CASSLRVDTQYF	TGTGCCAGCAGCCTGAGGGTGGATACGCAGTATTTT